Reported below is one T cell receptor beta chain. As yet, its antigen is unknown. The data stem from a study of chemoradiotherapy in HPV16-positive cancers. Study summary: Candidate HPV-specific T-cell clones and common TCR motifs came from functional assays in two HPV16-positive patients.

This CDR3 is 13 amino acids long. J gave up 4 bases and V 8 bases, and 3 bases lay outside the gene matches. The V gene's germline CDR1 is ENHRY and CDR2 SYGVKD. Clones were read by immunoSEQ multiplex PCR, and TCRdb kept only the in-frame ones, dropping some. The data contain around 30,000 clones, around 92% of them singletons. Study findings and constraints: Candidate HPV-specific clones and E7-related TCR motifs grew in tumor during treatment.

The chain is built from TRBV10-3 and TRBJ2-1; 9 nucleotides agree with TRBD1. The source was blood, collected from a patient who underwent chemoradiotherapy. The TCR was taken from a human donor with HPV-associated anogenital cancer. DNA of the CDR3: TGTGCCATCCGGGACAGGGATTACAATGAGCAGTTCTTC. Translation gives CAIRDRDYNEQFF.